This TCR beta chain is from a study of blood T cell repertoires in COVID-19. For the study at large: Researchers got acute and convalescent COVID-19 samples from the United States, Italy and Spain.

The method was immunoSEQ multiplex PCR; TCRdb's version includes in-frame clones alone and lacks a portion of them. The sample carries 200,000 to 250,000 clones, more than 70% recorded once. Source material: peripheral blood. This TCR derives from a woman older than 75 with acute or convalescent COVID-19.

CDR3 in DNA: TGTGCCAGCAGTTCCCCCGGGACAGGGGGCCACTCTGGGGCCAACGTCCTGACTTTC. Its translation: CASSSPGTGGHSGANVLTF. The chain is built from TRBV27 and TRBJ2-6; 12 bases are a match to TRBD1. V dropped 4 bases and J dropped 0; count of bases not matched to a gene: 7. Germline CDR1 is MNHEY and CDR2 is SMNVEV (reference sequence). The CDR3 runs 19 residues.